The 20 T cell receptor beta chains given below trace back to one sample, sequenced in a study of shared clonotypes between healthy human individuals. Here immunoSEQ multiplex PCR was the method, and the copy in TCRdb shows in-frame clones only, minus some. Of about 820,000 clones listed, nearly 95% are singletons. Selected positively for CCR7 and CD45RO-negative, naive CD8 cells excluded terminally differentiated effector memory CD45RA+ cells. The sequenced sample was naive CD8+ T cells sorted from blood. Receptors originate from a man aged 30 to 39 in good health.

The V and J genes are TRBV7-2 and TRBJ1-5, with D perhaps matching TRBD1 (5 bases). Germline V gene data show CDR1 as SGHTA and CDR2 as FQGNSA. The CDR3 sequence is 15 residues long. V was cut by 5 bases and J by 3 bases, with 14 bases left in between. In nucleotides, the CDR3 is TGTGCCAGCAGCCTGGGGCTAGGTATCAATCAGCCCCAGCATTTT. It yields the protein CASSLGLGINQPQHF.

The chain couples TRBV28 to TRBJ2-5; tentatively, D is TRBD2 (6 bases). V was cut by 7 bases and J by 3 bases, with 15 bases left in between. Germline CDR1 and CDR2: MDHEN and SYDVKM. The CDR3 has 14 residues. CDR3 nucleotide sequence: TGTGCCAGCATCGGTTACTCGGGGGAAGAGACCCAGTACTTC. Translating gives CASIGYSGEETQYF.

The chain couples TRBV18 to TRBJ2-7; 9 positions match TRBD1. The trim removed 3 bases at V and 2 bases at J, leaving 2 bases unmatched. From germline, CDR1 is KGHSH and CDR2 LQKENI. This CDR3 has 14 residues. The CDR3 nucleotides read TGTGCCAGCTCACCCACAGGGGGCGCCTACGAGCAGTACTTC. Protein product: CASSPTGGAYEQYF.

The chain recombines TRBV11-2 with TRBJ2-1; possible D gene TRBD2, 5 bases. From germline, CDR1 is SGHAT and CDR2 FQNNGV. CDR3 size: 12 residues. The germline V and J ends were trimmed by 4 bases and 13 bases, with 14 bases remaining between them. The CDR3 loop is CASSSLAPGQFF. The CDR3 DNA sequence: TGTGCCAGCAGCTCCCTGGCCCCGGGACAGTTCTTC.

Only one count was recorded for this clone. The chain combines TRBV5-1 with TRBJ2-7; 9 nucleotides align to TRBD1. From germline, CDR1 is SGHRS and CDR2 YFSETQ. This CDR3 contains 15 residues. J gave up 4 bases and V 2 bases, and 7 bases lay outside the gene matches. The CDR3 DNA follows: TGCGCCAGCAGCTTACCGGGACAGGGCAGATACGAGCAGTACTTC. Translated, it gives CASSLPGQGRYEQYF.

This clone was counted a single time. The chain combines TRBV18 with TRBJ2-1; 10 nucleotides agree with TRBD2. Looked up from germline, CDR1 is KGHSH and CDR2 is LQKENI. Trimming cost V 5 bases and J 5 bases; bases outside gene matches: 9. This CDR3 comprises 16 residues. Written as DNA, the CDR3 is TGTGCCAGCTCATCGAATACGGGACTAGCGAACAATGAGCAGTTCTTC. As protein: CASSSNTGLANNEQFF.

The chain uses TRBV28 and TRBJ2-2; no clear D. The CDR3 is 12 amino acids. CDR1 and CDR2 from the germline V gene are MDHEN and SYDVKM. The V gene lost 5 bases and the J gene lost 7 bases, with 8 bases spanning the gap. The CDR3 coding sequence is TGTGCCAGCAGTCCTTACGTCGGGGAGCTGTTTTTT. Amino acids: CASSPYVGELFF.

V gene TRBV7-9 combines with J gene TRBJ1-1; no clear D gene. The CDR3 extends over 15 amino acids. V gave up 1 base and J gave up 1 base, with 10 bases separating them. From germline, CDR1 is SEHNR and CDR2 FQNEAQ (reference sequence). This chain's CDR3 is CASSLDQDPNTEAFF. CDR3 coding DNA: TGTGCCAGCAGCTTAGACCAGGATCCGAACACTGAAGCTTTCTTT. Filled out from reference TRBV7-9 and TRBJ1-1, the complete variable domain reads DTGVSQNPRHKITKRGQNVTFRCDPISEHNRLYWYRQTLGQGPEFLTYFQNEAQLEKSRLLSDRFSAERPKGSFSTLEIQRTEQGDSAMYLCASSLDQDPNTEAFFGQGTRLTVV.

CDR3: CASSQEIAGGDNEQFF. The CDR3 bases are TGTGCCAGCAGCCAAGAGATAGCGGGAGGGGACAATGAGCAGTTCTTC. This chain connects TRBV4-2 to TRBJ2-1, with 11 bases that match TRBD2. The CDR3 has 16 amino acids. J lost 5 bases, V lost 0 bases, and 3 bases had no gene match. Germline V gene data show CDR1 as LGHNA and CDR2 as YNFKEQ.

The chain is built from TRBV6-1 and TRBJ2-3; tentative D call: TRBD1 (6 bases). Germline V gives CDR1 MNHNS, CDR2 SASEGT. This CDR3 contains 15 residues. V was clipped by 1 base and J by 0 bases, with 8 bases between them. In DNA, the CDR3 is TGTGCCAGCAGTGAAGTGGACAGAAGCACAGATACGCAGTATTTT. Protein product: CASSEVDRSTDTQYF.

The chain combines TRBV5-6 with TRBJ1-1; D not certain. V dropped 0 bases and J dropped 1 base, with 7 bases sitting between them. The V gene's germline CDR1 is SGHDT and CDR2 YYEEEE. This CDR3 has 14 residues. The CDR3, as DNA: TGTGCCAGCAGCTTGGGTTTTGCGAACACTGAAGCTTTCTTT. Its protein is CASSLGFANTEAFF.

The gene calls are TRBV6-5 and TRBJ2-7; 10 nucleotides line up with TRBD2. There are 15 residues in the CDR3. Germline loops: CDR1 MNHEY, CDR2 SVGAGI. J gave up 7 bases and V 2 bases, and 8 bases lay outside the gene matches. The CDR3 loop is CASSYRLAGGREQYF. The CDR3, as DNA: TGTGCCAGCAGTTACCGATTAGCGGGAGGAAGGGAGCAGTACTTC.

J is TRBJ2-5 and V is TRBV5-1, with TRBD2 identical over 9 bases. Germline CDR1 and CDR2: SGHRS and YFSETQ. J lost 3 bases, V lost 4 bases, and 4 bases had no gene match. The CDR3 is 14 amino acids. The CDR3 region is CASSQREEEETQYF. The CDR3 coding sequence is TGCGCCAGCAGCCAGCGGGAGGAGGAAGAGACCCAGTACTTC.

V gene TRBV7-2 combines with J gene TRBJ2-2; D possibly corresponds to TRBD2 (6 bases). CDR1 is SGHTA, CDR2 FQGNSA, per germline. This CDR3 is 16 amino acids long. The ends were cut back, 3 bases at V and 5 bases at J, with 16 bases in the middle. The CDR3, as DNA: TGTGCCAGCAGCTTCCCCCCGGGGGTAGGGACCGGGGAGCTGTTTTTT. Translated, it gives CASSFPPGVGTGELFF.

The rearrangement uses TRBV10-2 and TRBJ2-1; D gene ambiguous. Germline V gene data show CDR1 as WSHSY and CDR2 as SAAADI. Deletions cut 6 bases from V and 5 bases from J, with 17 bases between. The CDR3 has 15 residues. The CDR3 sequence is CASSAPGALNNEQFF. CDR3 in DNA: TGCGCCAGCAGCGCTCCAGGCGCGCTAAACAATGAGCAGTTCTTC.

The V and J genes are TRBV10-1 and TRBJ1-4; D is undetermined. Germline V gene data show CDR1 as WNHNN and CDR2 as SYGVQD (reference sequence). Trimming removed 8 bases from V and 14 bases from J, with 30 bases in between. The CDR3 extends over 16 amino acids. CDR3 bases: TGCGCCAGCGTTGTGTCAGTTCCTAAAACAGTTCAATATCTGTTTTTT. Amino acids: CASVVSVPKTVQYLFF.

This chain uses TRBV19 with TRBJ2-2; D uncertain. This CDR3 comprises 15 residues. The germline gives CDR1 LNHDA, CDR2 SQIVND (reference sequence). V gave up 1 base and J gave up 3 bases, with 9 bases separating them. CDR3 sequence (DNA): TGTGCCAGTAGTATAGTGGGTGGCGACACCGGGGAGCTGTTTTTT. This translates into CASSIVGGDTGELFF.

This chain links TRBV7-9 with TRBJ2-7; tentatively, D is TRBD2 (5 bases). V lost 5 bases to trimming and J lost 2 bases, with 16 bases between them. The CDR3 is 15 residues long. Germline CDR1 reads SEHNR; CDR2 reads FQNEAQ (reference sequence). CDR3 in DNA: TGTGCCAGCAGCACAAGCCGGGATCCGACCTACGAGCAGTACTTC. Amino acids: CASSTSRDPTYEQYF.

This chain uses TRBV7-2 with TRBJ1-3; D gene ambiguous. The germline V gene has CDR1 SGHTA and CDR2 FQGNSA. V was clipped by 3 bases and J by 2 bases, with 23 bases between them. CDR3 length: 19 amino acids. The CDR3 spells CASSFYPRERGEPGNTIYF. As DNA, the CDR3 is TGTGCCAGCAGCTTCTACCCCCGGGAACGTGGAGAACCTGGAAACACCATATATTTT.

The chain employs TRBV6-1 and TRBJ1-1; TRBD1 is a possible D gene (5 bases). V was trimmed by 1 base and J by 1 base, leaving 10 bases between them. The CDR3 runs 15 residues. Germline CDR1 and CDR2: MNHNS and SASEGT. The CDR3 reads CASSEGVGANTEAFF. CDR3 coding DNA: TGTGCCAGCAGTGAAGGGGTAGGGGCGAACACTGAAGCTTTCTTT.